This T cell receptor (beta chain) was identified in a study of CD8 T cells in Susac syndrome. Controls comprised healthy donors matched for age and sex. Negative isolation yielded CD4+ and CD8+ T cells, and FACS enriched TEMRA cells. Trimming took 5 bases from V and 3 from J, leaving 6 bases between them. The CDR3 runs 12 residues. Per germline, CDR1 MDHEN and CDR2 SYDVKM. Random-hexamer reverse transcription was applied to about 0.5 to 1 ug RNA. TCRdb processed the immunoSEQ multiplex PCR reads anew with MiXCR; each CDR3 protein has one entry. Of 150,000 to 200,000 distinct CDR3 sequences listed, over 85% were seen once; the top ten hold 0.1% to 0.12%.

What was sequenced was CD4+ T cells from PBMCs. This receptor was taken from a human donor in good health. The rearrangement uses TRBV28 and TRBJ2-3; D is ambiguous. The CDR3 DNA sequence: TGTGCCAGCAGTCAGCAAACAGATACGCAGTATTTT. Translation gives CASSQQTDTQYF.